These 31 T cell receptor beta chains were all obtained from the same sample, sequenced in a study of OX40 agonist ivuxolimab in advanced cancers. Only in-frame clones appear in the TCRdb table, and some are missing; sequencing was by immunoSEQ multiplex PCR. Of some 29,000 clones detected, about nine tenths appear once; the ten largest clones hold 9.4%. The input for sequencing was CD4+ or CD8+ T cells sorted from blood, taken in a trial of the OX40 agonist ivuxolimab. These receptor sequences come from an adult with an advanced solid tumor such as melanoma, head and neck, liver or kidney cancer.

V is TRBV6-6 and J is TRBJ1-4; TRBD1 matches 7 bases. Per germline, CDR1 MNHNY and CDR2 SVGAGI (reference sequence). Trimming cost V 6 bases and J 5 bases; bases outside gene matches: 6. The CDR3 has 14 residues. The DNA of the CDR3 is TGTGCCAGCAGCCCCAGGGGGGCCAATGAAAAACTGTTTTTT. Its translation is CASSPRGANEKLFF.

The rearrangement uses TRBV5-1 and TRBJ1-2, with 7 nucleotides matching TRBD1. There are 14 residues in the CDR3. Germline loops: CDR1 SGHRS, CDR2 YFSETQ. V trimming: 3 bases; J trimming: 5 bases; junction bases outside the gene matches: 7. The CDR3 reads CASSYGGTEYGYTF. The CDR3 bases are TGCGCCAGCAGCTACGGGGGGACAGAGTATGGCTACACCTTC. Supplemented by reference TRBV5-1 and TRBJ1-2, the full variable domain reads KAGVTQTPRYLIKTRGQQVTLSCSPISGHRSVSWYQQTPGQGLQFLFEYFSETQRNKGNFPGRFSGRQFSNSRSEMNVSTLELGDSALYLCASSYGGTEYGYTFGSGTRLTVV.

This chain joins TRBV7-8 and TRBJ2-1, with no clear D. Germline CDR1 is SGHVS and CDR2 is FQNEAQ. V gave up 4 bases and J gave up 10 bases, with 8 bases separating them. The CDR3 spans 11 residues. The CDR3 sequence is CASSSVGEQFF. The CDR3 nucleotides read TGTGCCAGCAGCTCCGTAGGAGAGCAGTTCTTC.

The chain uses TRBV7-6 and TRBJ2-5; TRBD2 matches 13 bases. The length of the CDR3 is 17 residues. Germline V CDR1 and CDR2: SGHVS, FNYEAQ. The V segment lost 2 bases and the J segment 5 bases; nucleotides outside the gene matches: 8. The chain's CDR3 is CASSLNWGLAGNETQYF. Here the CDR3 DNA reads TGTGCCAGCAGCTTAAATTGGGGACTAGCGGGAAATGAGACCCAGTACTTC.

This sequence joins TRBV7-6 and TRBJ2-1; 13 bases fit TRBD2. The CDR3 length is 18 residues. V was pared by 2 bases and J by 0 bases, with 4 bases of the junction left unmatched. In germline, CDR1 is SGHVS, CDR2 FNYEAQ. The CDR3 sequence is CASSLTTSGGLSYNEQFF. The CDR3 nucleotides are TGTGCCAGCAGCTTAACGACTAGCGGGGGGCTCTCCTACAATGAGCAGTTCTTC.

V usage is TRBV19 and J usage is TRBJ2-1, with TRBD2 identical over 7 bases. The CDR3 is 17 amino acids. With 6 bases clipped from V and 0 bases from J, the junction kept 11 bases outside the gene matches. Germline values: CDR1 LNHDA, CDR2 SQIVND (reference sequence). The CDR3 DNA reads as TGTGCCAGTAGGACTGGGGCTAGCGGAGACTCCTACAATGAGCAGTTCTTC. It is translated as CASRTGASGDSYNEQFF.

The chain carries TRBV7-6 and TRBJ2-7; TRBD1 matches 8 bases. The V gene's germline CDR1 is SGHVS and CDR2 FNYEAQ. The CDR3 spans 15 residues. The trim removed 4 bases at V and 5 bases at J, leaving 10 bases unmatched. The CDR3 protein is CASSSDGQGPNEQYF. CDR3 coding DNA: TGTGCCAGCAGCTCCGACGGACAGGGTCCCAACGAGCAGTACTTC.

The chain couples TRBV7-3 to TRBJ2-5, with 8 positions matching TRBD1. The closer fit of TRBJ2-7 to the DNA end suggests the J call may be wrong. The CDR3 has 14 residues. Germline values: CDR1 SGHTA, CDR2 FQGTGA. The CDR3 nucleotides read TGTGCCAGCAGCTTAGCCAGGGGGCGCGACGAGCAGTACTTC. Its translation: CASSLARGRDEQYF.

The V gene is TRBV9, the J gene TRBJ2-5; possible D gene TRBD1, 5 bases. Trimming pared 3 bases from V and 2 bases from J, leaving 14 bases between. The germline CDR1 and CDR2 sequences are SGDLS and YYNGEE. The CDR3 runs 15 residues. CDR3 sequence (DNA): TGTGCCAGCAGCGCGACAGCATTGGGTCAAGAGACCCAGTACTTC. Translating gives CASSATALGQETQYF.

This clone was seen once. V is TRBV6-5 and J is TRBJ2-7; D remains ambiguous. The germline V gene encodes CDR1 MNHEY and CDR2 SVGAGI. This CDR3 spans 12 amino acids. The V and J ends lost 2 bases and 3 bases respectively, with 5 bases between them. The CDR3 loop reads CASSYDIYEQYF. In DNA form, the CDR3 reads TGTGCCAGCAGTTACGACATCTACGAGCAGTACTTC.

CDR3 sequence (DNA): TGTGCCAGCAGCGAAAGTCGGGGGGAGGAAAACACCGGGGAGCTGTTTTTT. Translation gives CASSESRGEENTGELFF. The chain is built from TRBV9 and TRBJ2-2; 7 nucleotides align to TRBD2. Germline CDR1 reads SGDLS; CDR2 reads YYNGEE. The trim removed 3 bases at V and 2 bases at J, leaving 10 bases unmatched. The CDR3 is 17 residues long.

The CDR3 bases are TGTGCCAGCAGTACCGGGACTAGCGGTCCCTACGAGCAGTACTTC. Translating gives CASSTGTSGPYEQYF. The V call is TRBV27, the J call TRBJ2-7, with TRBD2 matching over 11 bases. The CDR3 has 15 residues. Germline lookup yields CDR1 MNHEY and CDR2 SMNVEV (reference sequence). Trimming removed 5 bases from V and 2 bases from J; junction bases left unmatched: 5.

This sequence joins TRBV6-6 and TRBJ1-2; D is unresolved. CDR1 is MNHNY, CDR2 SVGAGI, per germline (reference sequence). With 8 bases removed from V and 7 bases from J, the gap between germline ends came to 17 bases. The length of the CDR3 is 13 residues. CDR3 nucleotides: TGTGCCAGCGGAGGGCCCCGGGTAGGTGGCTACACCTTC. Protein sequence: CASGGPRVGGYTF.

V usage is TRBV30 and J usage is TRBJ2-1; D unclear. Germline-derived CDR1 and CDR2 are GTSNPN and SVGIG (reference sequence). CDR3 length: 11 amino acids. The ends were cut back, 4 bases at V and 5 bases at J, with 6 bases in the middle. Here the CDR3 reads CAWTRNNEQFF. CDR3 in DNA: TGTGCCTGGACCCGGAACAATGAGCAGTTCTTC.

The rearrangement uses TRBV5-6 and TRBJ2-7; possibly TRBD1 or TRBD2 for D (6 bases each). This CDR3 spans 14 amino acids. The germline V gene has CDR1 SGHDT and CDR2 YYEEEE. The germline V and J ends were trimmed by 0 bases and 6 bases, with 13 bases remaining between them. For the CDR3, the DNA is TGTGCCAGCAGCTTGGTAGGCAGGGGAGGCGAGCAGTACTTC. Translating gives CASSLVGRGGEQYF.

V and J are TRBV7-9 and TRBJ2-3; 8 bases line up with TRBD1. Germline CDR1 is SEHNR and CDR2 is FQNEAQ (reference sequence). The CDR3 sequence is 16 residues long. The trim removed 4 bases at V and 1 base at J, leaving 7 bases unmatched. CDR3 in amino acids: CASSSIDRGRTDTQYF. The CDR3 DNA reads TGTGCCAGCAGCTCTATCGACAGGGGCCGCACAGATACGCAGTATTTT. The full variable domain, completed using reference TRBV7-9 and TRBJ2-3, is DTGVSQNPRHKITKRGQNVTFRCDPISEHNRLYWYRQTLGQGPEFLTYFQNEAQLEKSRLLSDRFSAERPKGSFSTLEIQRTEQGDSAMYLCASSSIDRGRTDTQYFGPGTRLTVL.

The chain links TRBV29-1 to TRBJ2-1; TRBD1 is a possible D gene (6 bases). The CDR3 covers 13 residues. Trimming took off 8 bases at V and 6 bases at J, with 17 bases between the two ends. The germline V gene encodes CDR1 SQVTM and CDR2 ANQGSEA. The CDR3: CSFGQGLSNEQFF. CDR3 nucleotide sequence: TGCAGCTTCGGGCAGGGGTTATCCAATGAGCAGTTCTTC.

The J gene is TRBJ2-3, the V gene TRBV19; D is undetermined. This CDR3 comprises 12 residues. V was cut by 10 bases and J by 4 bases, with 12 bases left in between. The germline V gene encodes CDR1 LNHDA and CDR2 SQIVND (reference sequence). The CDR3 loop reads CATTSGADTQYF. The CDR3 DNA is TGTGCCACTACGTCTGGTGCAGATACGCAGTATTTT.

The rearrangement joins TRBV6-5 to TRBJ2-3; 8 nucleotides agree with TRBD2. The CDR3 has 14 residues. The V gene's germline CDR1 is MNHEY and CDR2 SVGAGI. The trim removed 2 bases at V and 5 bases at J, leaving 3 bases unmatched. In nucleotides, the CDR3 is TGTGCCAGCAGTTACGCCACTAGCGGAGATACGCAGTATTTT. Its translation is CASSYATSGDTQYF.

This chain connects TRBV27 to TRBJ2-7, with TRBD2 identical over 7 bases. This CDR3 is built from 15 residues. Germline assignment: CDR1 MNHEY and CDR2 SMNVEV (reference sequence). V trimming: 1 base; J trimming: 2 bases; junction bases outside the gene matches: 5. In DNA form, the CDR3 reads TGTGCCAGCAGTTTATTCTTCGCGGGGGCCTACGAGCAGTACTTC. This gives the protein CASSLFFAGAYEQYF.

The V gene is TRBV9, the J gene TRBJ2-3; D remains unclear. V was cut by 0 bases and J by 0 bases, with 8 bases left in between. The CDR3 is made up of 15 amino acids. CDR1 SGDLS and CDR2 YYNGEE come from the germline V gene. The CDR3 nucleotides read TGTGCCAGCAGCGTAGGAAAGAGTAGCACAGATACGCAGTATTTT. Protein product: CASSVGKSSTDTQYF.

The chain couples TRBV4-2 to TRBJ2-5; D might be TRBD1 or TRBD2, each matching 5 bases. CDR3 size: 14 residues. With 1 base removed from V and 4 bases from J, the gap between germline ends came to 10 bases. The germline gives CDR1 LGHNA, CDR2 YNFKEQ. CDR3 protein: CASSQGSGAETQYF. In DNA form, the CDR3 reads TGTGCCAGCAGCCAAGGGTCCGGGGCAGAGACCCAGTACTTC.

The chain uses TRBV19 and TRBJ2-1, with D perhaps matching TRBD2 (6 bases). Germline assignment: CDR1 LNHDA and CDR2 SQIVND (reference sequence). Trimming pared 3 bases from V and 6 bases from J, leaving 6 bases between. The CDR3 spans 12 residues. CDR3 region: CASSMGGNEQFF. The CDR3 DNA is TGTGCCAGTAGTATGGGGGGCAATGAGCAGTTCTTC.

This chain joins TRBV7-2 and TRBJ2-3; 8 bases fit TRBD2. Trimming at V came to 2 bases and at J to 2 bases, leaving 3 bases not matched to a gene. Germline V gene lookup returns CDR1 SGHTA and CDR2 FQGNSA. This CDR3 contains 15 residues. The CDR3 nucleotides are TGTGCCAGCAGCTTAACTAGCGGAACCACAGATACGCAGTATTTT. It codes for CASSLTSGTTDTQYF.

The chain combines TRBV5-6 with TRBJ2-7; maybe TRBD2 (6 bases). The CDR3 length is 14 residues. V gave up 0 bases and J gave up 4 bases, with 11 bases separating them. The germline V gene encodes CDR1 SGHDT and CDR2 YYEEEE. CDR3 region: CASSLGSGVYEQYF. DNA for the CDR3: TGTGCCAGCAGCTTGGGGTCGGGAGTATACGAGCAGTACTTC.

The chain employs TRBV4-1 and TRBJ2-7; TRBD2 matches 10 bases. The junction had 3 bases not matched to a gene; V was cut back by 1 base and J by 3 bases. This CDR3 region has 15 residues. Germline CDR1 reads MGHRA; CDR2 reads YSYEKL. CDR3 region: CASSQGPSGSYEQYF. In DNA, the CDR3 is TGCGCCAGCAGCCAAGGCCCTAGCGGGAGCTACGAGCAGTACTTC.

V is TRBV19 and J is TRBJ2-7; D call uncertain. The germline gives CDR1 LNHDA, CDR2 SQIVND (reference sequence). The germline V and J ends were trimmed by 6 bases and 3 bases, with 15 bases remaining between them. This CDR3 contains 14 residues. The CDR3 spells CASRPDGGFYEQYF. The CDR3 DNA reads as TGTGCCAGTAGACCGGACGGTGGATTCTACGAGCAGTACTTC.

This chain joins TRBV6-6 and TRBJ2-1; the D gene is possibly TRBD1 (5 bases). The CDR3 covers 16 residues. V lost 2 bases and J 5 bases, leaving 16 bases between the germline ends. Germline V CDR1 and CDR2: MNHNY, SVGAGI (reference sequence). CDR3 in amino acids: CASSYGAPTLNNEQFF. In DNA form, the CDR3 reads TGTGCCAGCAGTTACGGGGCGCCGACACTTAACAATGAGCAGTTCTTC.

J is TRBJ2-7 and V is TRBV6-1, with D perhaps TRBD1 (6 bases). CDR1 is MNHNS, CDR2 SASEGT, per germline. The CDR3 loop spans 12 amino acids. The ends were cut back, 7 bases at V and 6 bases at J, with 13 bases in the middle. In DNA form, the CDR3 reads TGTGCCAGCACCGATTACAGGGCCGAGCAGTACTTC. Protein: CASTDYRAEQYF.

V gene TRBV13 combines with J gene TRBJ1-1, with a possible D match to TRBD1 (5 bases). CDR1 is PRHDT and CDR2 is FYEKMQ in the germline V gene (reference sequence). V lost 0 bases, J lost 5 bases, and 13 bases lay in between. The CDR3 sequence is 15 residues long. The CDR3 DNA reads TGTGCCAGCAGCTTAGGGCAGGGTGAGGTAACTGAAGCTTTCTTT. Protein product: CASSLGQGEVTEAFF.

V usage is TRBV11-2 and J usage is TRBJ2-1; 10 bases map to TRBD2. The germline CDR1 and CDR2 sequences are SGHAT and FQNNGV. J gave up 2 bases and V 3 bases, and 4 bases lay outside the gene matches. The CDR3 covers 16 residues. CDR3 protein: CASSFRTSGTYNEQFF. The DNA of the CDR3 is TGTGCCAGCAGCTTTCGGACTAGCGGAACCTACAATGAGCAGTTCTTC.